These 18 T cell receptor beta chains were sequenced from one sample in a study of T cell changes during pregnancy in multiple sclerosis. Method: immunoSEQ multiplex PCR; TCRdb's copy keeps in-frame clones and lacks some. The data contain 55,000 to 65,000 clones, roughly 95% of them singletons. This specimen consisted of CD4+ T cells from peripheral blood mononuclear cells, obtained before pregnancy. All receptors come from a female donor with multiple sclerosis, enrolled in a pregnancy study.

This clone has more than one count but fewer than ten. The chain couples TRBV18 to TRBJ1-1; D may be TRBD1 (5 bases). Germline assignment: CDR1 KGHSH and CDR2 LQKENI. V was shortened by 4 bases and J by 2 bases, with 17 bases between the two germline ends. CDR3 length equals 16 residues. The CDR3 loop is CASSRLSGGGNTEAFF. DNA of the CDR3: TGTGCCAGCTCACGACTGAGCGGGGGAGGAAACACTGAAGCTTTCTTT.

This clone was counted a single time. The chain recombines TRBV27 with TRBJ1-5; 9 positions agree with TRBD1. J was trimmed by 10 bases and V by 5 bases; bases with no gene match: 9. Germline V lookup: CDR1 MNHEY, CDR2 SMNVEV (reference sequence). This CDR3 comprises 14 residues. In nucleotides, the CDR3 is TGTGCCAGCAGTCCAGGGACAGGGACCCTACCCCAGCATTTT. It yields the protein CASSPGTGTLPQHF.

The J gene is TRBJ2-5, the V gene TRBV6-1, with 8 nucleotides matching TRBD1. This CDR3 region has 16 residues. Germline CDR1 is MNHNS and CDR2 is SASEGT. Trimming cost V 4 bases and J 5 bases; bases outside gene matches: 12. CDR3 DNA sequence: TGTGCCAGCAGTGGCATACAGGGGGAAGTTCGCGAGACCCAGTACTTC. Amino acid sequence: CASSGIQGEVRETQYF.

The rearrangement links TRBV19 to TRBJ1-1; the match to TRBD1 covers 8 bases. Germline CDR1 LNHDA, CDR2 SQIVND (reference sequence). Trimming at V came to 3 bases and at J to 4 bases, leaving 1 base not matched to a gene. CDR3 length equals 13 residues. The CDR3 coding sequence is TGTGCCAGTAGTATGACAGGGGCCACTGAAGCTTTCTTT. Translated: CASSMTGATEAFF.

The DNA for the CDR3 is TGTGCCAGCAGCTTACAGGAAGCGGACGAGCAGTACTTC. Amino acids: CASSLQEADEQYF. The chain carries TRBV11-3 and TRBJ2-7; maybe TRBD2 (5 bases). This CDR3 region has 13 residues. Trimming removed 2 bases from V and 5 bases from J, with 10 bases in between. CDR1 and CDR2 (germline): SGHNT, YENEEA.

The chain couples TRBV28 to TRBJ2-5, with 11 bases that match TRBD2. Trimming removed 3 bases from V and 1 base from J; junction bases left unmatched: 10. Germline CDR1 is MDHEN and CDR2 is SYDVKM. This CDR3 has 18 residues. CDR3 in amino acids: CASSLRGRTSGSQETQYF. CDR3 in DNA: TGTGCCAGCAGTTTGCGGGGCAGGACTAGCGGGTCCCAAGAGACCCAGTACTTC.

This chain joins TRBV18 and TRBJ2-3; weak D call: TRBD1 (6 bases). Deletions cut 4 bases from V and 3 bases from J, with 20 bases between. CDR1 KGHSH and CDR2 LQKENI come from the germline V gene. CDR3 length equals 17 residues. DNA of the CDR3: TGTGCCAGCTCACGCACCGATCAGGGGAAGAGGACAGATACGCAGTATTTT. It translates to CASSRTDQGKRTDTQYF.

This chain links TRBV19 with TRBJ1-2, with 9 nucleotides matching TRBD1. After removal of 6 bases from V and 4 bases from J, the junction contained 9 bases not matched to a gene. This CDR3 comprises 15 residues. Germline CDR1 and CDR2: LNHDA and SQIVND (reference sequence). The CDR3 bases are TGTGCCAGTAGGGGGGACAGGGTAGTGTCCTATGGCTACACCTTC. It codes for CASRGDRVVSYGYTF.

The chain couples TRBV27 to TRBJ2-2; D remains unclear. Trimming left V 3 bases short and J 5 bases short, with 4 bases between. Germline CDR1 and CDR2: MNHEY and SMNVEV (reference sequence). This CDR3 is 12 amino acids long. CDR3 nucleotides: TGTGCCAGCAGTTTCCAGACCGGGGAGCTGTTTTTT. Its translation is CASSFQTGELFF.

J is TRBJ1-3 and V is TRBV11-2, with D possibly matching TRBD1 (6 bases). Germline lookup yields CDR1 SGHAT and CDR2 FQNNGV. The CDR3 sequence is 14 residues long. Trimming removed 5 bases from V and 4 bases from J, with 12 bases in between. For the CDR3, the DNA is TGTGCCAGCAGCAACCCAGGGGTAGGAAACACCATATATTTT. It yields the protein CASSNPGVGNTIYF.

This chain connects TRBV6-6 to TRBJ1-3, with D possibly TRBD1 on 5 matching bases. The CDR3 covers 15 residues. Germline V gene sequence: CDR1 MNHNY, CDR2 SVGAGI (reference sequence). Trimming pared 0 bases from V and 2 bases from J, leaving 8 bases between. The CDR3 DNA reads as TGTGCCAGCAGTTACTCCGACAGTGCTGGAAACACCATATATTTT. Its protein product is CASSYSDSAGNTIYF.

The gene calls are TRBV7-9 and TRBJ2-7; 7 nucleotides align to TRBD1. Trimming cost V 5 bases and J 3 bases; bases outside gene matches: 10. Germline lookup yields CDR1 SEHNR and CDR2 FQNEAQ (reference sequence). The CDR3 extends over 15 amino acids. The CDR3 here is CASSQEDRAHYEQYF. The CDR3 DNA reads TGTGCCAGCAGCCAAGAAGACAGGGCTCACTACGAGCAGTACTTC.

The rearrangement links TRBV11-3 to TRBJ1-1; the D gene is possibly TRBD1 (5 bases). CDR3 size: 13 residues. The germline gives CDR1 SGHNT, CDR2 YENEEA. With 6 bases removed from V and 6 bases from J, the gap between germline ends came to 14 bases. CDR3 DNA sequence: TGTGCCAGCAGTCTGGACAACCTTCCTGAAGCTTTCTTT. Its translation: CASSLDNLPEAFF.

V and J are TRBV27 and TRBJ2-1, with TRBD2 identical over 7 bases. The CDR3 totals 13 residues. V lost 3 bases and J lost 10; bases outside the gene matches: 6. Looked up from germline, CDR1 is MNHEY and CDR2 is SMNVEV (reference sequence). DNA of the CDR3: TGTGCCAGCAGTTTGGGAACGCGGGGGGAGCAGTTCTTC. This sequence encodes CASSLGTRGEQFF.

The V gene is TRBV9, the J gene TRBJ2-2, with D perhaps TRBD2 (6 bases). The germline V and J ends were trimmed by 0 bases and 3 bases, with 12 bases remaining between them. This CDR3 is built from 16 residues. The germline V gene encodes CDR1 SGDLS and CDR2 YYNGEE. The CDR3 DNA reads as TGTGCCAGCAGCGTAGGGCCTAGCGCCCACACCGGGGAGCTGTTTTTT. Its protein is CASSVGPSAHTGELFF. The entire variable domain, with the rest obtained from reference TRBV9 and TRBJ2-2, is as follows: DSGVTQTPKHLITATGQRVTLRCSPRSGDLSVYWYQQSLDQGLQFLIQYYNGEERAKGNILERFSAQQFPDLHSELNLSSLELGDSALYFCASSVGPSAHTGELFFGEGSRLTVL.

This chain joins TRBV7-2 and TRBJ1-1, with 10 bases matching TRBD1. The CDR3 is made up of 14 amino acids. The V and J ends lost 5 bases and 3 bases, in that order; junction bases with no gene match: 3. Germline values: CDR1 SGHTA, CDR2 FQGNSA. In DNA form, the CDR3 reads TGTGCCAGCAGCCCGGGACAGGGGCACACTGAAGCTTTCTTT. Translating gives CASSPGQGHTEAFF.

CDR3 sequence reads: CASSFQPGLSTDTQYF. The CDR3 coding sequence is TGTGCCAGTAGTTTCCAACCGGGACTCTCCACAGATACGCAGTATTTT. V and J are TRBV19 and TRBJ2-3, with a weak D call TRBD2 (6 bases). There are 16 residues in the CDR3. V dropped 5 bases and J dropped 2 bases, with 17 bases sitting between them. Germline values: CDR1 LNHDA, CDR2 SQIVND (reference sequence).

The chain carries TRBV28 and TRBJ2-2; weak D call: TRBD1 (6 bases). The CDR3 has 14 residues. V lost 4 bases and J lost 6, with 12 bases in between. CDR1 and CDR2 from the germline V gene are MDHEN and SYDVKM. In DNA form, the CDR3 reads TGTGCCAGCAGTTCAACAGGGTTCCCCGGGGAGCTGTTTTTT. This codes for CASSSTGFPGELFF.